The entry that follows covers one TCR beta chain sequence. The sample is drawn from a study of blood T cell repertoires in COVID-19. Study context: The origin of the acute and convalescent COVID-19 samples was the United States, Italy and Spain. T cells, B-cell-depleted T cells, or PBMCs supplied cDNA or gDNA.

In the study's own analysis: Quantification of nucleated cells was approximated via reference gene primer amplification. TCRdb keeps only in-frame clones here, not all; method: immunoSEQ multiplex PCR. V and J calls and clone size are given by that table; D and trimming were obtained from the DNA. Counted here are some 290,000 clones, more than 85% occurring once; the ten biggest clones make up about 3.6%. The CDR3 runs 15 residues. V was clipped by 0 bases and J by 9 bases; unmatched bases: 5. CDR1 is LGHNA and CDR2 is YNFKEQ in the germline V gene. This chain links TRBV4-2 with TRBJ2-1, with 10 nucleotides matching TRBD2. Sequences were obtained from peripheral blood. The clonotype comes from a man between 18 and 29 years old with active or convalescent COVID-19. CDR3 region: CASSQEGTSVSEQFF. The CDR3 DNA follows: TGTGCCAGCAGCCAAGAGGGGACTAGCGTTTCTGAGCAGTTCTTC.